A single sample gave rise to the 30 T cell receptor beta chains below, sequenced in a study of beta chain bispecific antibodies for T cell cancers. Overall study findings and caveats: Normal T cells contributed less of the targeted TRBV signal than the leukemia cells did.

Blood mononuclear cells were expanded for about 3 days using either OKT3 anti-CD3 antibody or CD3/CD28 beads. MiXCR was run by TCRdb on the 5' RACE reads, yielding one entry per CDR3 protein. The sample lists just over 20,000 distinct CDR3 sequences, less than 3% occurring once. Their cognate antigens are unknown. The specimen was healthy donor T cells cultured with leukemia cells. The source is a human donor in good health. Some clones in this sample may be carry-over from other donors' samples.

CDR3 protein: CASSLRRQETQYF. The DNA of the CDR3 is TGTGCCAGCAGTTTAAGGAGGCAAGAGACCCAGTACTTC. V and J are TRBV27 and TRBJ2-5; D possibly corresponds to TRBD2 (5 bases). V was pared by 2 bases and J by 2 bases, with 6 bases between. CDR3 length equals 13 residues. Germline V gives CDR1 MNHEY, CDR2 SMNVEV (reference sequence).

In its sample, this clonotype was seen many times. The CDR3 DNA follows: TGTGCCAGCAGCTGGGGTTCGGGAGGGGGCAATGAGCAGTTCTTC. Its protein is CASSWGSGGGNEQFF. The V call is TRBV11-2, the J call TRBJ2-1, with 8 nucleotides matching TRBD2. The V and J ends lost 4 bases and 6 bases, in that order; junction bases with no gene match: 8. The CDR3 runs 15 residues. Germline V CDR1 and CDR2: SGHAT, FQNNGV.

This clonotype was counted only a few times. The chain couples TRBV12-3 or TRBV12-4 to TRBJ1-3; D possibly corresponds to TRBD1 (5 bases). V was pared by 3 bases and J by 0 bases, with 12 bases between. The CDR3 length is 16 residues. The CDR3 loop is CASSFGPGLSGNTIYF. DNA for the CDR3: TGTGCCAGCAGTTTTGGTCCGGGGCTCTCTGGAAACACCATATATTTT.

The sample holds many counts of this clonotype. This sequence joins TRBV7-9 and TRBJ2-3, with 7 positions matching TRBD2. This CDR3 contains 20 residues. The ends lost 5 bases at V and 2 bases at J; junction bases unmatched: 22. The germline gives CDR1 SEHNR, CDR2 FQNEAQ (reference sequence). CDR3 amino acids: CASSPHWEGPRKELTDTQYF. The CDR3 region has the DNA TGTGCCAGCAGCCCCCATTGGGAGGGGCCCCGAAAGGAGCTCACAGATACGCAGTATTTT.

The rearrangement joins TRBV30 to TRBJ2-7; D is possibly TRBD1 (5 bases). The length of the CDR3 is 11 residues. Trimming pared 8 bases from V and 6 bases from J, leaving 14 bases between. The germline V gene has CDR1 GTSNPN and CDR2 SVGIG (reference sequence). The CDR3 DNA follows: TGTGCCGCGGACGTGGGGCTCGAGCAGTACTTC. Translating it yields CAADVGLEQYF.

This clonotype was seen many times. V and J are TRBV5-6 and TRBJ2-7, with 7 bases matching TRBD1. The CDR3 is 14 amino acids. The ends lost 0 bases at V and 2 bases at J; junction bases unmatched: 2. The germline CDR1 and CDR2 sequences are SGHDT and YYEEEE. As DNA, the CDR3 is TGTGCCAGCAGCTTGGGGGACAGCCCCTACGAGCAGTACTTC. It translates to CASSLGDSPYEQYF.

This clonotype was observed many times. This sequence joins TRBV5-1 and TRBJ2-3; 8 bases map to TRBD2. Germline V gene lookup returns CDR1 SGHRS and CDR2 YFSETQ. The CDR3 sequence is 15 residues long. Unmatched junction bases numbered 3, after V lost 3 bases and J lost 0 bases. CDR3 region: CASSYSGTSTDTQYF. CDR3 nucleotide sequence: TGCGCCAGCAGCTATAGCGGGACTAGCACAGATACGCAGTATTTT.

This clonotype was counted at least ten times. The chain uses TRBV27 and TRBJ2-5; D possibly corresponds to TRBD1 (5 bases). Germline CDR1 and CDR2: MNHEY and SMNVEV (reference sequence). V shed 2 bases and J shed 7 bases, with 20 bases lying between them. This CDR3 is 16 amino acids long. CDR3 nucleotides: TGTGCCAGCAGTTTAATGGTGGCAGGGAATTACGGGACCCAGTACTTC. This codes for CASSLMVAGNYGTQYF.

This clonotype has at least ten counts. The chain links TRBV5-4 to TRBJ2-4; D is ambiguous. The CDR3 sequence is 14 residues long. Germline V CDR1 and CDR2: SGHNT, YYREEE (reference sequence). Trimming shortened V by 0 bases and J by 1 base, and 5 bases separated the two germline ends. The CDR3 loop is CASSLDWAKNIQYF. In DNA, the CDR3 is TGTGCCAGCAGCTTGGACTGGGCCAAAAACATTCAGTACTTC.

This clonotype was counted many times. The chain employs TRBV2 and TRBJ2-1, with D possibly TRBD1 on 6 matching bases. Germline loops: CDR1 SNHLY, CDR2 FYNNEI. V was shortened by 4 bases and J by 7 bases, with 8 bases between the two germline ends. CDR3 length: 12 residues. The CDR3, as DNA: TGTGCCAGCAGTGTTCAGGGGAATGAGCAGTTCTTC. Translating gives CASSVQGNEQFF.

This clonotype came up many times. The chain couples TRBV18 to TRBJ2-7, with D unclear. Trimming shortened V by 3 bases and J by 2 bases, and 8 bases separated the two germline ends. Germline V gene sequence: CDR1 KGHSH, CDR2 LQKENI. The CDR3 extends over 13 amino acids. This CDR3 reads CASSPAATYEQYF. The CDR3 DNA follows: TGTGCCAGCTCACCGGCAGCCACCTACGAGCAGTACTTC.

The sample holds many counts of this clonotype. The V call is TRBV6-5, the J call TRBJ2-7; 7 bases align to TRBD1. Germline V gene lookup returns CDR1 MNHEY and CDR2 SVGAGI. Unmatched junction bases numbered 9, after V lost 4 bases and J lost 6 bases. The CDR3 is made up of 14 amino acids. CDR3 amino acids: CASSSQGVVGEQYF. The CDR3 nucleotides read TGTGCCAGCAGTTCTCAGGGGGTGGTTGGCGAGCAGTACTTC.

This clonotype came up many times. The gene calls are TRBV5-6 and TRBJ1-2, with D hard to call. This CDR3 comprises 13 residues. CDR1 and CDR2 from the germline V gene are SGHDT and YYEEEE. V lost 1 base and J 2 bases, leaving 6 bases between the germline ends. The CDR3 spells CASSLLSNYGYTF. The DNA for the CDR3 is TGTGCCAGCAGCTTGTTATCAAACTATGGCTACACCTTC.

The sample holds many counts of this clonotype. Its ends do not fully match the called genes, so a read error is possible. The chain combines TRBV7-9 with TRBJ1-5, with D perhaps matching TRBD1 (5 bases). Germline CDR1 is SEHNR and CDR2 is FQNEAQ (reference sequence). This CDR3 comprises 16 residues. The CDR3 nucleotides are TGTGCCAGCAGCTTGACGACCGGGACGGTCAATCAGCCCCAGCAATTT. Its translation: CASSLTTGTVNQPQQF.

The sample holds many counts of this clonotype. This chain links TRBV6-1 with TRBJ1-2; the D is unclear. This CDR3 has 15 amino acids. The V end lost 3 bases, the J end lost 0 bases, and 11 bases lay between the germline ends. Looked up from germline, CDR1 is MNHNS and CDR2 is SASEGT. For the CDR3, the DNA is TGTGCCAGCAGTGATTGGGCAGCCTCTAACTATGGCTACACCTTC. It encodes CASSDWAASNYGYTF.

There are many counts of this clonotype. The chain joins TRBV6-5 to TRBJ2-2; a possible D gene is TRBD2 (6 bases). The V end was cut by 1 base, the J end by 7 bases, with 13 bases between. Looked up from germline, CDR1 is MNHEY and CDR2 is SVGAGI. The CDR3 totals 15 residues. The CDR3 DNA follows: TGTGCCAGCAGTTACTATGCGGGGACGATCGGGGAGCTGTTTTTT. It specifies CASSYYAGTIGELFF.

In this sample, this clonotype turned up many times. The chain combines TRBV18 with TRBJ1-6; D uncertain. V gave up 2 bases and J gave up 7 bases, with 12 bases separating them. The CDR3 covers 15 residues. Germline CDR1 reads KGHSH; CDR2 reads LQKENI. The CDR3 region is CASSPAGPLNSPLHF. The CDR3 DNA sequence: TGTGCCAGCTCACCAGCAGGCCCTCTCAATTCACCCCTCCACTTT.

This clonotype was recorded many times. CDR3 DNA sequence: TGCAGTGCCAGACCCGCGTCCTCCTACGAGCAGTACTTC. This gives the protein CSARPASSYEQYF. This sequence joins TRBV20-1 and TRBJ2-7; the D is unclear. The CDR3 is made up of 13 amino acids. V lost 6 bases to trimming and J lost 0 bases, with 12 bases between them. Germline V lookup: CDR1 DFQATT, CDR2 SNEGSKA (reference sequence).

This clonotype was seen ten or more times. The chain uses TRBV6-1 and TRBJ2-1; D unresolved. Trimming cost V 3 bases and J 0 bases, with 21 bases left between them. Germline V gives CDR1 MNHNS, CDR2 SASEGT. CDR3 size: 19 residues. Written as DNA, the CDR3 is TGTGCCAGCAGTGAGAATCAGGCGCCAAGTTTTAGCTCCTACAATGAGCAGTTCTTC. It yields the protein CASSENQAPSFSSYNEQFF.

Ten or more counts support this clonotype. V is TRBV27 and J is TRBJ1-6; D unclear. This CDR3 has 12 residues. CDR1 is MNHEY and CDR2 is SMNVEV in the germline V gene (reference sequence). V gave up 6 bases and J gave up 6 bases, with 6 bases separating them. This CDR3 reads CASSPSNSPLHF. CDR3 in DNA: TGTGCCAGCAGCCCAAGTAATTCACCCCTCCACTTT.

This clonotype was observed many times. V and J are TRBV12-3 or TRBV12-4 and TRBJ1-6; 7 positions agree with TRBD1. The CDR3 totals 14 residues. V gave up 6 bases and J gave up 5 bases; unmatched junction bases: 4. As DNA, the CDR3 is TGTGCCAGCAGCCTACAGGGGAATAATTCACCCCTCCACTTT. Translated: CASSLQGNNSPLHF.

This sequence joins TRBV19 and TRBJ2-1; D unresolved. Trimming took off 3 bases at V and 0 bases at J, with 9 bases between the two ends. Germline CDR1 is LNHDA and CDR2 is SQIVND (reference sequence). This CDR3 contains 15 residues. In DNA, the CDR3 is TGTGCCAGTAGTATTTGGGGAAGCTCCTACAATGAGCAGTTCTTC. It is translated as CASSIWGSSYNEQFF.

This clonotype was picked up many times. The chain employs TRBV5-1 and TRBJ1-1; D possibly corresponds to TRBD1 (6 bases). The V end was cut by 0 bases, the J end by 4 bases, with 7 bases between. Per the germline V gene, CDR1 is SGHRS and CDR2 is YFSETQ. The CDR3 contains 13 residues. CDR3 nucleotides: TGCGCCAGCAGCTTGGGCAGGGGCACTGAAGCTTTCTTT. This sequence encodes CASSLGRGTEAFF.

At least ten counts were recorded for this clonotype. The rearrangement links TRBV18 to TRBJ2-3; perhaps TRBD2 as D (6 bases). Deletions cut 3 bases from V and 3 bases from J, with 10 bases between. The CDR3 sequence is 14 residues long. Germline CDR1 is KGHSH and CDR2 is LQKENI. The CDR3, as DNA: TGTGCCAGCTCACCGGAGAGCGGGACAGATACGCAGTATTTT. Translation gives CASSPESGTDTQYF.

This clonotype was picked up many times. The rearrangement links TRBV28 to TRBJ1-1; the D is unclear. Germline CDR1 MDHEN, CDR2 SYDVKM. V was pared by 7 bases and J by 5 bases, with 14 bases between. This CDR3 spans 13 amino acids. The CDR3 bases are TGTGCCAGCACAGAGGATCTAGGGACTGAAGCTTTCTTT. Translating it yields CASTEDLGTEAFF.

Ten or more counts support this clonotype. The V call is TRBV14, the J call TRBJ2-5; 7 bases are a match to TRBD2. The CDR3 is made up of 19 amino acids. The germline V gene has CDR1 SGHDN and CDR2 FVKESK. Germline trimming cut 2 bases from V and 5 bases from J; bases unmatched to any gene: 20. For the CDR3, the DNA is TGTGCCAGCAGCCAATTTCGGACTCTCGGGTCTAGCGGAGGGGAGACCCAGTACTTC. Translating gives CASSQFRTLGSSGGETQYF.

In DNA, the CDR3 is TGTGCCAGTAGTACAGGGGAGGCGACCACTGAAGCTTTCTTT. Amino acids: CASSTGEATTEAFF. This chain links TRBV19 with TRBJ1-1; maybe TRBD1 (6 bases). The CDR3 has 14 amino acids. In germline, CDR1 is LNHDA, CDR2 SQIVND (reference sequence). Trimming removed 4 bases at V and 4 bases at J, with 13 bases between.

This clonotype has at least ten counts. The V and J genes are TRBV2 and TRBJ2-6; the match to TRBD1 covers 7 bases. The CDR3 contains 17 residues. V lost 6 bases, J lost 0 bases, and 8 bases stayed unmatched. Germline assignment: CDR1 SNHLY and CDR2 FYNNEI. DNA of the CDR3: TGTGCCAGCAGCGCCTGGACAGGCGGCTCTGGGGCCAACGTCCTGACTTTC. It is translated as CASSAWTGGSGANVLTF. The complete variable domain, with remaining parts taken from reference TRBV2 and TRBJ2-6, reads EPEVTQTPSHQVTQMGQEVILRCVPISNHLYFYWYRQILGQKVEFLVSFYNNEISEKSEIFDDQFSVERPDGSNFTLKIRSTKLEDSAMYFCASSAWTGGSGANVLTFGAGSRLTVL.

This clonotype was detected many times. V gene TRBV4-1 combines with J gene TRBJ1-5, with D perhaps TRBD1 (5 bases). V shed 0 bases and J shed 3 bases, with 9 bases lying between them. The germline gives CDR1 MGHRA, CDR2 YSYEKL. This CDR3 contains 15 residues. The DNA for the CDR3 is TGCGCCAGCAGCCAAGATCTAGGGGTCAATCAGCCCCAGCATTTT. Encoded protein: CASSQDLGVNQPQHF.

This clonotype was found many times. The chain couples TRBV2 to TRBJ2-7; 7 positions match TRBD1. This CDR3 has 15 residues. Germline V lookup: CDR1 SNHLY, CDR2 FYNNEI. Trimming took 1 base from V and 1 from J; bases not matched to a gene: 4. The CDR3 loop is CASSEGDSVSYEQYF. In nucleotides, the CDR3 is TGTGCCAGCAGTGAAGGGGACAGCGTATCCTACGAGCAGTACTTC. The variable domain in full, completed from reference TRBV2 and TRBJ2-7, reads EPEVTQTPSHQVTQMGQEVILRCVPISNHLYFYWYRQILGQKVEFLVSFYNNEISEKSEIFDDQFSVERPDGSNFTLKIRSTKLEDSAMYFCASSEGDSVSYEQYFGPGTRLTVT.